This entry is about one T cell receptor beta chain. Its antigen is as yet unknown. Germline CDR1 SGHRS, CDR2 YFSETQ. The CDR3 loop spans 13 amino acids. V shed 0 bases and J 9 bases; nucleotides not matched to a gene: 0. This record belongs to a study of cytomegalovirus exposure and HLA in healthy donors. Study-wide points: TCR association rates varied by HLA locus in a later analysis, with DRB1 highest and HLA-C lowest.

The primer mix had 60 Vbeta and 13 Jbeta primers. In the original workflow: In a later analysis, some 10 million of about 80 million unique beta chains occurred in at least two donors. Data came from immunoSEQ multiplex PCR; TCRdb stores just in-frame clones and leaves some out. D and trimming were read from the DNA, whereas the V and J calls and clone size are those reported in that table. The sample has 150,000 or so clones, approximately 80% seen once. Sequencing was done on a sample of PBMCs. J is TRBJ2-1 and V is TRBV5-1; 10 nucleotides align to TRBD2. The TCR sequence derives from a woman in her 40s in good health and CMV-seropositive. CDR3 nucleotides: TGCGCCAGCAGCTTGGGGACTAGCGGTGAGCAGTTCTTC. It is translated as CASSLGTSGEQFF.